This section outlines one T cell receptor beta chain sequence together with its context. Its cognate antigen is unknown. Only in-frame clones appear in the TCRdb table, and some are missing; sequencing was by immunoSEQ multiplex PCR. The table has fewer than 200,000 clones, 85% to 95% seen once. The entry originates in a study of T cell responses to AZD1222 COVID-19 vaccine. Study-wide points: No day 14 peak samples; only post-peak repertoires were characterized. The CD4 TCRs associated with vaccination extended across spike and predominated at 160-218 and 743-854. Increased Spike-specific TCR breadth and depth were observed after two AZD1222 doses. Most donors were white British and more were female, and clonal diversity was possibly underestimated.

The sequence came from an adult in good health. The source material was peripheral blood, sampled on day 0 of AZD1222 vaccination.

The CDR3 loop reads CASSIESGGADGANVLTF. The CDR3 bases are TGTGCCAGTAGTATAGAAAGCGGGGGGGCCGATGGGGCCAACGTCCTGACTTTC. The V gene is TRBV19, the J gene TRBJ2-6, with TRBD2 matching over 10 bases. V gave up 0 bases and J gave up 3 bases; unmatched junction bases: 5. This CDR3 contains 18 residues. Per germline, CDR1 LNHDA and CDR2 SQIVND (reference sequence).